This TCR beta chain came from a study of PD-1 blockade in mismatch repair-deficient tumors. CDR3 length: 13 residues. Trimming took 4 bases from V and 1 from J; bases not matched to a gene: 2. Germline V CDR1 and CDR2: SQVTM, ANQGSEA. Method: immunoSEQ multiplex PCR; TCRdb's copy keeps in-frame clones and lacks some. Altogether around 38,000 clones are present, 79% being singletons, with the ten largest covering roughly 22%. Findings and caveats of the study: Rapid post-treatment expansion, then contraction, generally preceding radiologic response, marked tumor-resident clones.

Mismatch repair deficiency was confirmed in all patients, by PCR or immunohistochemistry. TCRs were sequenced from a few patients responding to pembrolizumab. Comment on this clone: What it recognizes is unknown.

The starting material was peripheral blood, obtained 4 weeks after starting pembrolizumab. The receptor was derived from an adult with mismatch repair-deficient cancer. V gene TRBV29-1 combines with J gene TRBJ2-5; 8 bases map to TRBD1. The CDR3 coding sequence is TGCAGCGTTGTGGACAGGGTCCAAGAGACCCAGTACTTC. This gives the protein CSVVDRVQETQYF.